This passage covers 18 T cell receptor beta chains from one sample sequenced in a study of identical twins (dated by TCRdb to the mid-2010s). The library was built by means of 5' RACE. Data came from an Illumina HiSeq 2000. The public reads were run again by TCRdb, first through fastp at Q25 and then through MiXCR, and only productive beta chains were kept. Each entry merges the rows of one CDR3 protein and shows their most common DNA and genes. The sample has 400,000 to 550,000 distinct CDR3 sequences on record, more than 20% of them singletons. The leading ten clones occupy roughly 3% of the sample. These data were also reused for a study on T cells expressing NK-cell markers.

The material sequenced was CD4+ T cells sorted from blood. The origin of the receptors is a woman between 18 and 29 years old in good health.

This clonotype was detected only a few times. The gene calls are TRBV16 and TRBJ2-7, with D possibly TRBD2 on 5 matching bases. Germline CDR1 reads KGHSY; CDR2 reads FQNENV. V was shortened by 2 bases and J by 1 base, with 24 bases between the two germline ends. The CDR3 is 19 amino acids. CDR3 residues: CASSQKLPGFTGISYEQYF. The CDR3 DNA follows: TGTGCCAGCAGCCAAAAGCTTCCGGGGTTCACGGGAATATCCTACGAGCAGTACTTC.

The V and J genes are TRBV5-1 and TRBJ2-7, with D perhaps being TRBD1 or TRBD2 (5 bases each). V was pared by 6 bases and J by 3 bases, with 19 bases between. The CDR3 runs to 15 residues. From germline, CDR1 is SGHRS and CDR2 YFSETQ. The chain's CDR3 is CASKPGRGSFYEQYF. The CDR3 nucleotides read TGCGCCAGCAAGCCGGGACGTGGGTCTTTCTACGAGCAGTACTTC.

The gene calls are TRBV14 and TRBJ1-1; D is uncertain. Germline CDR1 SGHDN, CDR2 FVKESK. V shed 3 bases and J shed 3 bases, with 8 bases lying between them. The CDR3 contains 13 residues. The CDR3 DNA follows: TGTGCCAGCAGCCACCGGACGGACACTGAAGCTTTCTTT. The encoded protein is CASSHRTDTEAFF.

The gene calls are TRBV20-1 and TRBJ1-5; weak D call: TRBD1 (5 bases). Trimming removed 5 bases from V and 1 base from J, with 12 bases in between. The germline CDR1 and CDR2 sequences are DFQATT and SNEGSKA (reference sequence). The CDR3 length is 14 residues. CDR3 DNA sequence: TGCAGTGCTGGGAGGGGAGGGAGCAATCAGCCCCAGCATTTT. Protein sequence: CSAGRGGSNQPQHF.

This clonotype has more than one count but fewer than ten. V and J are TRBV29-1 and TRBJ2-7; perhaps TRBD1 as D (5 bases). The V and J ends lost 7 bases and 5 bases respectively, with 15 bases between them. The CDR3 consists of 12 residues. Germline V gives CDR1 SQVTM, CDR2 ANQGSEA. The chain's CDR3 is CSAQGPLDEQYF. The CDR3 DNA is TGCAGCGCTCAGGGCCCCCTCGACGAGCAGTACTTC.

This clonotype was recorded a few times. The chain has TRBV6-1 and TRBJ1-5; TRBD1 matches 8 bases. Trimming cost V 7 bases and J 7 bases; bases outside gene matches: 9. The CDR3 length is 14 residues. Germline V gives CDR1 MNHNS, CDR2 SASEGT. The CDR3 spells CASIPDRGGQPQHF. CDR3 sequence (DNA): TGTGCCAGCATCCCAGACAGGGGTGGACAGCCCCAGCATTTT.

The chain links TRBV12-3 or TRBV12-4 to TRBJ1-1; 8 nucleotides line up with TRBD1. The CDR3 extends over 14 amino acids. J was trimmed by 5 bases and V by 6 bases; bases with no gene match: 8. This CDR3 reads CASSRDRLGTEAFF. DNA of the CDR3: TGTGCCAGCAGCCGGGACAGGCTGGGGACTGAAGCTTTCTTT.

The V call is TRBV7-3, the J call TRBJ2-5; TRBD2 might be the D (5 bases). The ends were cut back, 4 bases at V and 7 bases at J, with 16 bases in the middle. Per germline, CDR1 SGHTA and CDR2 FQGTGA. The CDR3 length is 14 residues. The CDR3 bases are TGTGCCAGCAGCTCGGACCAGATAGGAGGGACCCAGTACTTC. Its translation is CASSSDQIGGTQYF.

This clonotype was recorded a few times. This sequence joins TRBV7-2 and TRBJ2-7; D gene ambiguous. This CDR3 is 13 amino acids long. Deletions cut 4 bases from V and 4 bases from J, with 11 bases between. Germline V lookup: CDR1 SGHTA, CDR2 FQGNSA. The CDR3 sequence: CASSSSARYEQYF. The DNA for the CDR3 is TGTGCCAGCAGCTCCTCTGCGCGTTACGAGCAGTACTTC.

The V and J genes are TRBV12-3 or TRBV12-4 and TRBJ1-6; D remains unclear. There are 14 residues in the CDR3. The germline V and J ends were trimmed by 6 bases and 9 bases, with 15 bases remaining between them. In DNA, the CDR3 is TGTGCCAGCAGAACACCCCAGGAGTTTTCACCCCTCCACTTT. This encodes CASRTPQEFSPLHF.

The chain uses TRBV25-1 and TRBJ2-1; TRBD2 aligns across 9 bases. With 3 bases clipped from V and 8 bases from J, the junction kept 8 bases outside the gene matches. CDR3 length: 15 amino acids. Looked up from germline, CDR1 is MGHDK and CDR2 is SYGVNS. CDR3 residues: CASSEVGGRAYEQFF. The CDR3 bases are TGTGCCAGCAGTGAGGTAGGCGGGAGGGCCTATGAGCAGTTCTTC.

This clonotype was found many times. The rearrangement joins TRBV5-1 to TRBJ2-2, with TRBD2 identical over 12 bases. CDR1 and CDR2 from the germline V gene are SGHRS and YFSETQ. Unmatched junction bases numbered 7, after V lost 2 bases and J lost 2 bases. The CDR3 runs 18 residues. Here the CDR3 DNA reads TGCGCCAGCAGCTTTGGCCGGACTAGCGGGGTTAACACCGGGGAGCTGTTTTTT. Translated, it gives CASSFGRTSGVNTGELFF. The full variable domain, completed using reference TRBV5-1 and TRBJ2-2, is KAGVTQTPRYLIKTRGQQVTLSCSPISGHRSVSWYQQTPGQGLQFLFEYFSETQRNKGNFPGRFSGRQFSNSRSEMNVSTLELGDSALYLCASSFGRTSGVNTGELFFGEGSRLTVL.

A few counts support this clonotype. The chain uses TRBV28 and TRBJ1-5; possible D gene TRBD1, 5 bases. V lost 6 bases, J lost 9 bases, and 18 bases lay in between. The germline V gene encodes CDR1 MDHEN and CDR2 SYDVKM. The CDR3 covers 14 residues. CDR3 nucleotides: TGTGCCAGCAGCCCCACCGAGGGACTGGCGCCCCAGCATTTT. It is translated as CASSPTEGLAPQHF.

This clonotype was counted only a few times. The rearrangement links TRBV7-2 to TRBJ2-4; D not certain. V dropped 1 base and J dropped 8 bases, with 9 bases sitting between them. There are 13 residues in the CDR3. Germline V CDR1 and CDR2: SGHTA, FQGNSA. The CDR3 region is CASSLGMIHIQYF. CDR3 sequence (DNA): TGTGCCAGCAGCTTAGGAATGATCCACATTCAGTACTTC. Full variable domain (rest looked up from reference TRBV7-2 and TRBJ2-4): GAGVSQSPSNKVTEKGKDVELRCDPISGHTALYWYRQSLGQGLEFLIYFQGNSAPDKSGLPSDRFSAERTGGSVSTLTIQRTQQEDSAVYLCASSLGMIHIQYFGAGTRLSVL.

This clonotype was detected only a few times. V is TRBV3-1 and J is TRBJ1-1, with a tentative D call TRBD1 (6 bases). The CDR3 extends over 13 amino acids. The germline V gene encodes CDR1 LGHDT and CDR2 YNNKEL (reference sequence). Trimming took 4 bases from V and 6 from J, leaving 12 bases between them. The CDR3 loop reads CASSRRGGAEAFF. The CDR3 DNA sequence: TGTGCCAGCAGCCGCAGGGGAGGAGCTGAAGCTTTCTTT. The whole variable domain, filled in from reference TRBV3-1 and TRBJ1-1, reads DTAVSQTPKYLVTQMGNDKSIKCEQNLGHDTMYWYKQDSKKFLKIMFSYNNKELIINETVPNRFSPKSPDKAHLNLHINSLELGDSAVYFCASSRRGGAEAFFGQGTRLTVV.

The chain joins TRBV3-1 to TRBJ1-1, with D unclear. Trimming stripped 0 bases from V and 10 bases from J, with 18 bases between. The CDR3 has 15 amino acids. CDR1 is LGHDT and CDR2 is YNNKEL in the germline V gene (reference sequence). The CDR3 is CASSQDRAGSKVAFF. As DNA, the CDR3 is TGTGCCAGCAGCCAAGATCGAGCAGGATCAAAGGTAGCTTTCTTT.

This clonotype was seen more than once but under ten times. The chain joins TRBV12-5 to TRBJ1-5; no clear D. The V gene lost 6 bases and the J gene lost 0 bases, with 6 bases spanning the gap. The V gene's germline CDR1 is LGHNT and CDR2 FRNRAP. This CDR3 is built from 13 residues. The CDR3: CASGDGSNQPQHF. CDR3 DNA sequence: TGTGCTAGTGGGGACGGTAGCAATCAGCCCCAGCATTTT.

V gene TRBV20-1 combines with J gene TRBJ2-3; D unclear. Trimming removed 0 bases from V and 0 bases from J, with 1 base in between. The CDR3 is 12 residues long. The V gene's germline CDR1 is DFQATT and CDR2 SNEGSKA (reference sequence). CDR3 residues: CSARESTDTQYF. CDR3 in DNA: TGCAGTGCTAGAGAGAGCACAGATACGCAGTATTTT.